A single T cell receptor (beta chain) is shown here with its context. Its antigen is not identified. Trimming left V 1 base short and J 1 base short, with 12 bases between. CDR3 length equals 16 residues. Germline V gene sequence: CDR1 KGHSH, CDR2 LQKENI. These data come from a study of T cell responses to AZD1222 COVID-19 vaccine. TCRdb keeps only in-frame clones here, not all; method: immunoSEQ multiplex PCR. The repertoire includes approximately 180,000 clones, roughly nine tenths of them detected once, and 1.5% to 2% sits in the top ten. Study findings and constraints: Nearly half of spike-specific TCRs reportedly target variant regions that are unmutated in the B.1.351 and B.1.1.7 variants. It should be noted that donors were predominantly white British and more often female, and clonal diversity was possibly underestimated.

The chain combines TRBV18 with TRBJ2-3; a weak D match, TRBD2 (7 bases). Here the sequenced sample was peripheral blood, taken on day 0 of AZD1222 vaccination. This clonotype originated in an adult in good health. CDR3 residues: CASSPRGGQGTDTQYF. CDR3 in DNA: TGTGCCAGCTCACCACGGGGGGGGCAAGGCACAGATACGCAGTATTTT.